The rows below give T cell receptor beta chains drawn from one sample of a study of T cells in Graves' hyperthyroidism and ophthalmopathy. TCRdb reanalysed the multiplex PCR reads using MiXCR and keeps one entry per CDR3 protein. The sample comprises about 24,000 distinct CDR3 sequences, around 50% of which are singletons, and roughly 24% rests with the top ten. The sequencing sample was made of blood. These receptors came from a woman in her forties with Graves' hyperthyroidism that later progressed to Graves' ophthalmopathy. The CDR3 runs from the conserved cysteine through the conserved F or W.

j_call v_call cdr3_aa
TRBJ1-4 TRBV5-5 CASSLVLALGTGAEKLFF
TRBJ2-3 TRBV20-1 CSARGPPGLAGTDTQYF
TRBJ2-3 TRBV7-2 CASSLGAGAPDTQYF
TRBJ2-7 TRBV5-1 CASSLGRSPQQYF
TRBJ1-2 TRBV7-9 CASSWVMRQGGGYTF
TRBJ1-1 TRBV20-1 CSVRVQGSDTEAFF
TRBJ1-2 TRBV11-2 CASSRTQLNYGYTF
TRBJ2-2 TRBV9 CASSVGTGNTGELFF
TRBJ2-1 TRBV7-2 CASSLDRGRKIYNEQFF
TRBJ2-7 TRBV6-6 CASSLEGEQYF
TRBJ2-1 TRBV10-2 CASSETSGRVYNEQFF
TRBJ1-4 TRBV20-1 CSARDLGGPTNEKLFF
TRBJ2-1 TRBV25-1 CASSEARPGTGSYNEQFF
TRBJ2-2 TRBV29-1 CSVLAGEAGELFF
TRBJ2-2 TRBV5-1 CASGFPLDRGRDTGELFF
TRBJ2-1 TRBV10-3 CAISYSDVYNEQFF
TRBJ2-5 TRBV5-4 CASSLRVNKTQYF
TRBJ1-5 TRBV7-9 CASGGSNQPQHF
TRBJ1-6 TRBV7-9 CASKSSSYNSPLHF
TRBJ2-2 TRBV20-1 CSARPGLAGGTGELFF
TRBJ2-7 TRBV20-1 CSARTSGSYEQYF
TRBJ2-1 TRBV20-1 CSASWAEAYNEQFF
TRBJ1-5 TRBV19 CASSFLENQPQHF
TRBJ2-7 TRBV10-3 CAIRRGSEQYF
TRBJ1-2 TRBV5-1 CASSLIPANYGYTF
TRBJ2-1 TRBV10-3 CAISESGPTGQFF
TRBJ1-2 TRBV28 CASSRRTAWGYTF
TRBJ1-6 TRBV5-1 CASSLVSSYNSPLHF
TRBJ2-1 TRBV5-1 CASSDGGRTEQFF
TRBJ1-1 TRBV20-1 CSARSGGYNTEAFF
TRBJ2-7 TRBV12-2 CASRLLAAYEQYF
TRBJ1-4 TRBV25-1 CASSAQEKLFF
TRBJ1-1 TRBV29-1 CSVAAEMNTEAFF
TRBJ2-1 TRBV7-8 CASSLVPGRINEQFF
TRBJ2-5 TRBV7-9 CASSFRTIGETQYF
TRBJ1-6 TRBV5-1 CASSPDRNSPLHF
TRBJ2-3 TRBV5-6 CASSLEALAGGTDTQYF
TRBJ2-1 TRBV11-3 CASSAAGLAGPSYNEQFF
TRBJ2-7 TRBV7-2 CASSQGPGDPDEQYF
TRBJ1-6 TRBV6-1 CASSEHGTGRNSPLHF
TRBJ2-1 TRBV2 CASRYSGIYNEQFF
TRBJ1-1 TRBV5-5 CASSNIGRRGAFF
TRBJ1-2 TRBV20-1 CSASAGRIDGYTF
TRBJ1-4 TRBV6-6 CASSYEGEKLFF